This TCR beta chain was identified in a study of blood T cell repertoires in COVID-19. Germline V CDR1 and CDR2: SGHNT, YENEEA. The CDR3 has 15 amino acids. V dropped 3 bases and J dropped 5 bases, with 13 bases sitting between them. Assay used: immunoSEQ multiplex PCR; TCRdb lists only in-frame clones, some missing. The table has some 150,000 clones, approximately 88% seen once. Specimen: PBMCs or T cells enriched from blood (not recorded which). The sequence derives from a woman in her twenties or thirties with acute COVID-19. This chain connects TRBV11-3 to TRBJ2-2; maybe TRBD1 (5 bases). The CDR3 region has the DNA TGTGCCAGCAGCTTCCGGCAGGGTGGGACCGGGGAGCTGTTTTTT. Encoded protein: CASSFRQGGTGELFF.